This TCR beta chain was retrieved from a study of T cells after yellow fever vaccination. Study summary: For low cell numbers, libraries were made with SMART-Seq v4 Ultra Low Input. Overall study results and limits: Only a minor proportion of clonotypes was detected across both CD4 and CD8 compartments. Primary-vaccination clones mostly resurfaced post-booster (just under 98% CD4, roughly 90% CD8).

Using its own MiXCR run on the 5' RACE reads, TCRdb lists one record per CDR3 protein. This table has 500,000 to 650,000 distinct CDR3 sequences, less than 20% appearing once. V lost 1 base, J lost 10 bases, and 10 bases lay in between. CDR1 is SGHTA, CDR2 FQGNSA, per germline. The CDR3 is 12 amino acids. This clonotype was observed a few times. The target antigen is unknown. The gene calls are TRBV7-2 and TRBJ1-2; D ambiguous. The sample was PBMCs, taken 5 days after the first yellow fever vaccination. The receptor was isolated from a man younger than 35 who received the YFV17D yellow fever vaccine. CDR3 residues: CASSLGLGYYTF. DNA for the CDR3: TGTGCCAGCAGCTTAGGATTAGGGTACTACACCTTC.